One sample yielded the 24 T cell receptor beta chains listed below, sequenced in a study of blood T cell repertoires in COVID-19. Profiling relied on immunoSEQ multiplex PCR, and the TCRdb table lists in-frame clones only, not all of them. The sample lists roughly 20,000 clones; roughly 90% were seen once. The sample comprised peripheral blood. Receptors were obtained from a human donor in a cohort sampled during active COVID-19.

The gene calls are TRBV6-5 and TRBJ1-6; 7 nucleotides line up with TRBD1. With V trimmed by 5 bases and J by 10 bases, 5 bases remained unmatched. Germline CDR1 is MNHEY and CDR2 is SVGAGI. This CDR3 region has 13 residues. The CDR3 is CASSPGTESPLHF. Written as DNA, the CDR3 is TGTGCCAGCAGTCCAGGGACAGAATCACCCCTCCACTTT.

This chain links TRBV3-1 (or the pseudogene TRBV3-2) with TRBJ2-2; TRBD1 agrees at 7 bases. The CDR3 consists of 17 residues. V gave up 3 bases and J gave up 1 base; unmatched junction bases: 8. CDR1 is LGHDT and CDR2 is YNNKEL in the germline V gene (reference sequence). CDR3 DNA sequence: TGTGCCAGCAGCCAGTCCGGGACAGATAAGAACACCGGGGAGCTGTTTTTT. Translation: CASSQSGTDKNTGELFF.

The genes are TRBV29-1 and TRBJ1-5, with 8 positions matching TRBD1. The CDR3 spans 14 residues. Unmatched junction bases numbered 11, after V lost 6 bases and J lost 7 bases. Germline V gene lookup returns CDR1 SQVTM and CDR2 ANQGSEA. CDR3 residues: CSVRDRGAGQPQHF. In DNA form, the CDR3 reads TGCAGCGTGAGAGACAGGGGAGCGGGGCAGCCCCAGCATTTT. Drawing the rest from reference TRBV29-1 and TRBJ1-5, the complete variable domain is SAVISQKPSRDICQRGTSLTIQCQVDSQVTMMFWYRQQPGQSLTLIATANQGSEATYESGFVIDKFPISRPNLTFSTLTVSNMSPEDSSIYLCSVRDRGAGQPQHFGDGTRLSIL.

The rearrangement links TRBV3-1 (or the pseudogene TRBV3-2) to TRBJ1-4, with 7 bases that match TRBD1. V lost 4 bases to trimming and J lost 14 bases; unmatched junction nucleotides: 16. This CDR3 has 15 amino acids. The V gene's germline CDR1 is LGHDT and CDR2 YNNKEL (reference sequence). This CDR3 is CASSPLSTDRVGLFF. CDR3 DNA: TGTGCCAGCAGCCCCCTCTCTACCGACAGGGTTGGGCTGTTTTTT.

The chain joins TRBV19 to TRBJ1-5, with 9 nucleotides matching TRBD1. CDR1 and CDR2 from the germline V gene are LNHDA and SQIVND (reference sequence). The CDR3 is 16 residues long. Trimming at V came to 6 bases and at J to 10 bases, leaving 16 bases not matched to a gene. The CDR3 DNA reads as TGTGCCAGTAGCAAGTTCGGGGACAGGGTGATTGATCCCCAGCATTTT. Its protein is CASSKFGDRVIDPQHF.

V gene TRBV10-1 combines with J gene TRBJ1-1; possibly TRBD1 for D (5 bases). Germline CDR1 and CDR2: WNHNN and SYGVQD (reference sequence). The V and J ends lost 4 bases and 4 bases respectively, with 13 bases between them. The CDR3 spans 14 residues. The DNA for the CDR3 is TGCGCCAGCAGTGGTAGACAGTCCCTCACTGAAGCTTTCTTT. This translates into CASSGRQSLTEAFF.

This clone appeared a few times. The J gene is TRBJ2-3, the V gene TRBV6-6; a weak D match, TRBD1 (6 bases). In germline, CDR1 is MNHNY, CDR2 SVGAGI (reference sequence). The CDR3 loop spans 16 amino acids. Deletions cut 1 base from V and 0 bases from J, with 11 bases between. In DNA form, the CDR3 reads TGTGCCAGCAGTTACTTTCAGGGGCTTAGCACAGATACGCAGTATTTT. Its translation is CASSYFQGLSTDTQYF.

The sample holds a few counts of this clone. This chain connects TRBV5-1 to TRBJ1-6; 12 bases are shared with TRBD1. CDR1 and CDR2 from the germline V gene are SGHRS and YFSETQ. After removal of 0 bases from V and 13 bases from J, the junction contained 8 bases not matched to a gene. This CDR3 region has 16 residues. DNA of the CDR3: TGCGCCAGCAGCTTGGCCGGGGACAGGGGGCTTTCTCCCCTCCACTTT. Its translation is CASSLAGDRGLSPLHF.

The chain employs TRBV19 and TRBJ1-6; the D is unclear. Looked up from germline, CDR1 is LNHDA and CDR2 is SQIVND (reference sequence). The CDR3 length is 15 residues. V lost 0 bases and J lost 7, with 10 bases in between. CDR3 loop: CASSIDVRSNSPLHF. For the CDR3, the DNA is TGTGCCAGTAGTATAGACGTCAGATCCAATTCACCCCTCCACTTT.

V usage is TRBV12-3 or TRBV12-4 and J usage is TRBJ1-5; a weak D match, TRBD1 (5 bases). Trimming pared 6 bases from V and 10 bases from J, leaving 13 bases between. The CDR3 covers 12 residues. Here the CDR3 reads CASSMIREPQHF. CDR3 sequence (DNA): TGTGCCAGCAGCATGATCAGGGAACCCCAGCATTTT.

The chain carries TRBV6-6 and TRBJ1-5; D gene unclear. The V gene's germline CDR1 is MNHNY and CDR2 SVGAGI (reference sequence). Trimming shortened V by 7 bases and J by 4 bases, and 14 bases separated the two germline ends. This CDR3 is built from 14 residues. The CDR3 loop is CASNQKGANQPQHF. The CDR3 nucleotides read TGTGCCAGCAACCAAAAAGGAGCTAATCAGCCCCAGCATTTT.

This chain joins TRBV6-5 and TRBJ1-4, with D maybe TRBD1 (5 bases). Germline V gives CDR1 MNHEY, CDR2 SVGAGI. Deletions cut 4 bases from V and 8 bases from J, with 17 bases between. The CDR3 runs to 15 residues. The CDR3 coding sequence is TGTGCCAGCAGTTCGATTCGTGGGGCTCGAGAAAAACTGTTTTTT. Amino acid sequence: CASSSIRGAREKLFF.

The V gene is TRBV24-1, the J gene TRBJ2-7; D is possibly TRBD2 (7 bases). The CDR3 is 13 residues long. Between the trimmed V and J ends, which lost 6 bases and 4 bases, there was a span of 12 bases. The germline V gene has CDR1 KGHDR and CDR2 SFDVKD. CDR3 sequence: CATSRGASYEQYF. In DNA, the CDR3 is TGTGCCACCAGTCGGGGGGCCTCTTACGAGCAGTACTTC.

The chain couples TRBV7-9 to TRBJ1-4; D perhaps matches TRBD1 (5 bases). The CDR3 has 13 residues. CDR1 SEHNR and CDR2 FQNEAQ come from the germline V gene (reference sequence). The V end lost 5 bases, the J end lost 8 bases, and 12 bases lay between the germline ends. CDR3 DNA sequence: TGTGCCAGCAGCCCCGGGACTCGGGAAAAACTGTTTTTT. It is translated as CASSPGTREKLFF. Variable domain in full (rest from reference TRBV7-9 and TRBJ1-4): DTGVSQNPRHKITKRGQNVTFRCDPISEHNRLYWYRQTLGQGPEFLTYFQNEAQLEKSRLLSDRFSAERPKGSFSTLEIQRTEQGDSAMYLCASSPGTREKLFFGSGTQLSVL.

This chain connects TRBV28 to TRBJ1-5; TRBD1 aligns across 7 bases. CDR3 length: 14 amino acids. Germline-derived CDR1 and CDR2 are MDHEN and SYDVKM. After removal of 8 bases from V and 6 bases from J, the junction contained 10 bases not matched to a gene. CDR3 sequence: CASSILGQAQPQHF. The CDR3 DNA sequence: TGTGCCAGCTCTATCCTCGGACAGGCTCAGCCCCAGCATTTT.

The V gene is TRBV5-6, the J gene TRBJ2-1; D gene uncertain. V lost 1 base to trimming and J lost 3 bases, with 5 bases between them. The CDR3 covers 13 residues. In germline, CDR1 is SGHDT, CDR2 YYEEEE. The CDR3: CASSLPGYNEQFF. The CDR3 DNA reads as TGTGCCAGCAGCTTGCCCGGCTACAATGAGCAGTTCTTC. Looking up the rest from reference TRBV5-6 and TRBJ2-1 gives the full variable domain: DAGVTQSPTHLIKTRGQQVTLRCSPKSGHDTVSWYQQALGQGPQFIFQYYEEEERQRGNFPDRFSGHQFPNYSSELNVNALLLGDSALYLCASSLPGYNEQFFGPGTRLTVL.

The CDR3 here is CASSFVSGRVRETQYF. The CDR3 DNA reads as TGTGCCAGCAGCTTCGTTAGCGGGAGGGTAAGGGAGACCCAGTACTTC. V is TRBV5-6 and J is TRBJ2-5; 11 nucleotides align to TRBD2. This CDR3 has 16 amino acids. Germline CDR1 and CDR2: SGHDT and YYEEEE. V lost 2 bases and J lost 5; bases outside the gene matches: 8.

V gene TRBV6-2 or TRBV6-3 combines with J gene TRBJ1-2; tentatively, D is TRBD1 (5 bases). The CDR3 is 15 residues long. The V end lost 4 bases, the J end lost 8 bases, and 20 bases lay between the germline ends. CDR1 and CDR2 from the germline V gene are MNHEY and SVGEGT. CDR3: CASSLRDGPLLGYTF. Here the CDR3 DNA reads TGTGCCAGCAGTTTGCGGGACGGCCCCCTTCTGGGCTACACCTTC.

The V and J genes are TRBV29-1 and TRBJ1-1, with 9 bases aligning to TRBD1. Looked up from germline, CDR1 is SQVTM and CDR2 is ANQGSEA. V lost 7 bases, J lost 5 bases, and 11 bases stayed unmatched. This CDR3 has 14 residues. CDR3 DNA sequence: TGCAGCGGCACTCCGGGACAGGGACGGACTGAAGCTTTCTTT. Its protein is CSGTPGQGRTEAFF.

The V and J genes are TRBV11-2 and TRBJ2-1; 10 nucleotides match TRBD2. The CDR3 has 15 residues. The trim removed 5 bases at V and 3 bases at J, leaving 4 bases unmatched. Germline CDR1 reads SGHAT; CDR2 reads FQNNGV. CDR3 sequence reads: CASSISGGNYNEQFF. The CDR3 coding sequence is TGTGCCAGCAGCATTAGCGGGGGGAACTACAATGAGCAGTTCTTC.

About this clone itself: One end of the junction varies from germline; a read error may be responsible. The V gene is TRBV7-7, the J gene TRBJ2-7; possibly TRBD1 for D (6 bases). This CDR3 contains 13 residues. Per germline, CDR1 SSHAT and CDR2 FNYEAQ (reference sequence). This chain's CDR3 is CASSRDISYEQYF. CDR3 DNA: TGTGCTAGCAGCCGGGACATCTCCTACGAGCAGTACTTC.

The chain uses TRBV9 and TRBJ2-3; TRBD2 matches at 8 bases. CDR3 length equals 17 residues. Germline assignment: CDR1 SGDLS and CDR2 YYNGEE. V lost 2 bases, J lost 4 bases, and 12 bases stayed unmatched. The CDR3 nucleotides are TGTGCCAGCAGCGTCCAACCGGGACTAGGTAGGGCAGATACGCAGTATTTT. Its protein product is CASSVQPGLGRADTQYF.

The chain uses TRBV18 and TRBJ1-2, with D possibly matching TRBD1 (5 bases). Germline V lookup: CDR1 KGHSH, CDR2 LQKENI. This CDR3 has 12 amino acids. The V gene lost 5 bases and the J gene lost 8 bases, with 12 bases spanning the gap. The CDR3 DNA follows: TGTGCCAGCTCATCCCAGGGAAACGGCTACACCTTC. Protein product: CASSSQGNGYTF.

This clone occurred once. The chain links TRBV9 to TRBJ2-2; D possibly corresponds to TRBD2 (7 bases). The CDR3 length is 15 residues. Germline lookup yields CDR1 SGDLS and CDR2 YYNGEE. V was cut by 4 bases and J by 6 bases, with 16 bases left in between. The CDR3 loop reads CASSSRPGGPGELFF. The CDR3, as DNA: TGTGCCAGCAGCTCTAGGCCCGGGGGGCCCGGGGAGCTGTTTTTT.